This TCR beta chain derives from a study of T cells after yellow fever vaccination. Findings and caveats of the study: The study re-detected most primary-vaccination clones after the booster (approximately 96% CD4, approximately 87% CD8). FACS-sorted repertoires could contain abundant clonotypes contaminating from the bulk population.

This clonotype was seen a handful of times. Its antigen is unknown. Germline loops: CDR1 DFQATT, CDR2 SNEGSKA (reference sequence). There are 9 residues in the CDR3. Trimming removed 4 bases at V and 6 bases at J, with 3 bases between. 5'RACE template switching produced TCR cDNA carrying a universal primer site and UMIs. Each CDR3 protein is one row after TCRdb ran MiXCR on the 5' RACE reads. The profile shows about 400,000 distinct CDR3 sequences, roughly 10% of them singletons. The TCR originated in a man aged 18 to 29 who received the YFV17D yellow fever vaccine. This sequence joins TRBV20-1 and TRBJ1-2, with D hard to call. The starting material was PBMCs, obtained on the day of the first yellow fever vaccination. Here the CDR3 DNA reads TGCAGTGCTAATAATGGCTACACCTTC. Encoded protein: CSANNGYTF.